The 20 T cell receptor beta chains listed next were all sequenced from one sample in a study of Ad26.COV2.S vaccination and SARS-CoV-2 variants. The repertoire was sequenced with immunoSEQ multiplex PCR; TCRdb's copy has only in-frame clones and lacks some. The sample contains 510,000 or so clones, about 83% of which appear only once. Treatment meaning: roughly 20 received Ad26.COV2.S at low or high dose, single or two shots; 5 received placebo; per-sample allocation not given. Samples came from day 63 after the first vaccine or placebo injection. Specimen: peripheral blood, collected in a trial of Ad26.COV2.S vaccine versus placebo. The receptors were gathered from a person aged 18 to 65 who received the Ad26.COV2.S COVID-19 vaccine or a placebo.

The chain is built from TRBV5-1 and TRBJ2-7, with 8 positions matching TRBD1. Germline V gene data show CDR1 as SGHRS and CDR2 as YFSETQ. V was clipped by 4 bases and J by 6 bases; unmatched bases: 18. The CDR3 extends over 17 amino acids. The CDR3 here is CASSRGTGDRGSSEQYF. CDR3 nucleotides: TGCGCCAGCAGCCGCGGGACAGGAGACCGAGGCTCATCCGAGCAGTACTTC.

This rearrangement joins TRBV5-4 to TRBJ2-2; D uncertain. Germline V gene data show CDR1 as SGHNT and CDR2 as YYREEE (reference sequence). This CDR3 comprises 13 residues. V lost 1 base and J 8 bases, leaving 9 bases between the germline ends. The CDR3 region has the DNA TGTGCCAGCAGCTTGCAAGGTTCAGGGGAGCTGTTTTTT. It encodes CASSLQGSGELFF.

This sequence joins TRBV7-2 and TRBJ1-3; no clear D gene. Germline V gene sequence: CDR1 SGHTA, CDR2 FQGNSA. Trimming pared 0 bases from V and 4 bases from J, leaving 4 bases between. This CDR3 comprises 13 residues. The CDR3 region has the DNA TGTGCCAGCAGCTTAGCTGGGGGAAACACCATATATTTT. This encodes CASSLAGGNTIYF.

The V gene is TRBV28, the J gene TRBJ2-7, with 13 bases lining up with TRBD2. V lost 1 base to trimming and J lost 9 bases; unmatched junction nucleotides: 6. CDR1 is MDHEN, CDR2 SYDVKM, per germline. CDR3 length: 15 amino acids. In nucleotides, the CDR3 is TGTGCCAGCAGTTTATCGGGACTAGCGGGATGGGGGCAGTACTTC. Translating gives CASSLSGLAGWGQYF. Looking up the rest from reference TRBV28 and TRBJ2-7 gives the full variable domain: DVKVTQSSRYLVKRTGEKVFLECVQDMDHENMFWYRQDPGLGLRLIYFSYDVKMKEKGDIPEGYSVSREKKERFSLILESASTNQTSMYLCASSLSGLAGWGQYFGPGTRLTVT.

The chain has TRBV30 and TRBJ2-7; tentatively, D is TRBD2 (5 bases). Per the germline V gene, CDR1 is GTSNPN and CDR2 is SVGIG (reference sequence). The CDR3 has 14 amino acids. The germline V and J ends were trimmed by 2 bases and 7 bases, with 18 bases remaining between them. CDR3 amino acids: CAWSTGFPEREQYF. In DNA, the CDR3 is TGTGCCTGGAGTACCGGCTTCCCAGAGCGGGAGCAGTACTTC.

The chain combines TRBV4-3 with TRBJ2-5, with 9 bases aligning to TRBD2. The CDR3 loop spans 16 amino acids. Germline CDR1 and CDR2: LGHNA and YSLEER. The junction had 7 bases not matched to a gene; V was cut back by 0 bases and J by 5 bases. Here the CDR3 DNA reads TGCGCCAGCAGCCAAGATCTGGCACTAGCGGGTGAGACCCAGTACTTC. Protein product: CASSQDLALAGETQYF.

The chain combines TRBV7-8 with TRBJ1-1; D is ambiguous. The germline V gene has CDR1 SGHVS and CDR2 FQNEAQ. The CDR3 runs 11 residues. The ends were cut back, 5 bases at V and 6 bases at J, with 7 bases in the middle. The CDR3 DNA is TGTGCCAGCAGCCTACACTCTGAAGCTTTCTTT. Translation gives CASSLHSEAFF. Using reference TRBV7-8 and TRBJ1-1 for the parts outside the CDR3, the full variable domain is GAGVSQSPRYKVAKRGQDVALRCDPISGHVSLFWYQQALGQGPEFLTYFQNEAQLDKSGLPSDRFFAERPEGSVSTLKIQRTQQEDSAVYLCASSLHSEAFFGQGTRLTVV.

This chain connects TRBV9 to TRBJ2-2, with D perhaps matching TRBD1 (6 bases). This CDR3 has 15 residues. Germline-derived CDR1 and CDR2 are SGDLS and YYNGEE. The ends were cut back, 4 bases at V and 5 bases at J, with 15 bases in the middle. CDR3 sequence (DNA): TGTGCCAGCAGCACCGGGCAGGGGCTAACCGGGGAGCTGTTTTTT. Translation gives CASSTGQGLTGELFF. The whole variable domain, filled in from reference TRBV9 and TRBJ2-2, reads DSGVTQTPKHLITATGQRVTLRCSPRSGDLSVYWYQQSLDQGLQFLIQYYNGEERAKGNILERFSAQQFPDLHSELNLSSLELGDSALYFCASSTGQGLTGELFFGEGSRLTVL.

This clone was observed at least ten times. V is TRBV7-2 and J is TRBJ1-5; no definite D call. The CDR3 has 14 residues. V dropped 0 bases and J dropped 9 bases, with 12 bases sitting between them. Germline assignment: CDR1 SGHTA and CDR2 FQGNSA. CDR3 sequence: CASSLADQGPPQHF. CDR3 in DNA: TGTGCCAGCAGCTTAGCGGATCAAGGCCCGCCCCAGCATTTT.

The chain combines TRBV7-9 with TRBJ2-7; D uncertain. Trimming shortened V by 1 base and J by 5 bases, and 9 bases separated the two germline ends. The germline gives CDR1 SEHNR, CDR2 FQNEAQ (reference sequence). The CDR3 consists of 13 residues. CDR3 sequence: CASSLGFRNEQYF. DNA of the CDR3: TGTGCCAGCAGCTTAGGGTTCCGGAACGAGCAGTACTTC.

Ten or more counts support this clone. The chain couples TRBV7-9 to TRBJ2-7, with D perhaps TRBD1 or TRBD2 (5 bases each). V was cut by 6 bases and J by 4 bases, with 19 bases left in between. This CDR3 is built from 15 residues. The germline CDR1 and CDR2 sequences are SEHNR and FQNEAQ (reference sequence). DNA for the CDR3: TGTGCCAGCAGTTTACGGGAACTCCAGGGTTACGAGCAGTACTTC. Translating gives CASSLRELQGYEQYF.

As concerns this clone: This sequence may be a read error, since a much larger clone differs from it by one base. The chain employs TRBV24-1 and TRBJ2-1, with 9 bases aligning to TRBD1. The ends lost 6 bases at V and 3 bases at J; junction bases unmatched: 5. Per germline, CDR1 KGHDR and CDR2 SFDVKD. This CDR3 comprises 15 residues. The CDR3 sequence is CATSTRDRVYNEQFF. In DNA, the CDR3 is TGTGCCACCAGTACCCGGGACAGGGTCTACAATGAGCAGTTCTTC.

This clone was detected once. V is TRBV18 and J is TRBJ2-7; tentatively, D is TRBD1 or TRBD2 (7 bases each). The germline V and J ends were trimmed by 4 bases and 2 bases, with 15 bases remaining between them. The CDR3 spans 15 residues. Germline-derived CDR1 and CDR2 are KGHSH and LQKENI. The CDR3 DNA reads as TGTGCCAGCTCACAAGAGACAGGGAGGGCCTACGAGCAGTACTTC. Its protein is CASSQETGRAYEQYF.

V usage is TRBV27 and J usage is TRBJ1-1; tentatively, D is TRBD1 (5 bases). This CDR3 contains 13 residues. The germline V gene has CDR1 MNHEY and CDR2 SMNVEV (reference sequence). Deletions cut 4 bases from V and 4 bases from J, with 10 bases between. The CDR3 here is CASSSGGFTEAFF. In DNA form, the CDR3 reads TGTGCCAGCAGTTCGGGGGGGTTCACTGAAGCTTTCTTT.

The genes are TRBV28 and TRBJ2-7, with unresolved D. Trimming stripped 6 bases from V and 4 bases from J, with 13 bases between. The germline CDR1 and CDR2 sequences are MDHEN and SYDVKM. The CDR3 consists of 13 residues. The chain's CDR3 is CASRGSDRYEQYF. The CDR3 DNA is TGTGCCAGCAGAGGTAGTGATCGATACGAGCAGTACTTC.

J is TRBJ2-1 and V is TRBV5-8, with 7 bases aligning to TRBD1. CDR1 and CDR2 from the germline V gene are SGHTS and YDEGEE. Trimming cost V 3 bases and J 4 bases; bases outside gene matches: 1. This CDR3 comprises 13 residues. CDR3 residues: CASSWDSYNEQFF. The CDR3 region has the DNA TGTGCCAGCAGCTGGGACAGTTACAATGAGCAGTTCTTC.

This clone showed up just once. V is TRBV7-2 and J is TRBJ1-5, with 7 positions matching TRBD1. The J segment lost 2 bases and the V segment lost 4 bases, leaving 5 bases of the junction unmatched. Germline CDR1 SGHTA, CDR2 FQGNSA. The CDR3 spans 15 residues. The CDR3 DNA is TGTGCCAGCAGCTCTAACAGGGGTGGCAATCAGCCCCAGCATTTT. This sequence encodes CASSSNRGGNQPQHF.

This chain links TRBV7-8 with TRBJ1-3; 7 bases map to TRBD1. CDR1 and CDR2 from the germline V gene are SGHVS and FQNEAQ. The CDR3 length is 14 residues. The V segment lost 2 bases and the J segment 3 bases; nucleotides outside the gene matches: 1. CDR3 region: CASSLPGGGNTIYF. The CDR3 DNA follows: TGTGCCAGCAGCTTACCAGGGGGTGGAAACACCATATATTTT.

CDR3 nucleotide sequence: TGTGCCAGCAGTCCCGGGGGGGTTGTGGAGACCCAGTACTTC. It encodes CASSPGGVVETQYF. V and J are TRBV2 and TRBJ2-5, with 8 positions matching TRBD2. CDR1 and CDR2 from the germline V gene are SNHLY and FYNNEI. The CDR3 is made up of 14 amino acids. Trimming removed 5 bases from V and 5 bases from J; junction bases left unmatched: 7.

The rearrangement uses TRBV30 and TRBJ1-2; D remains unclear. The germline V and J ends were trimmed by 2 bases and 4 bases, with 5 bases remaining between them. The CDR3 contains 11 residues. The germline V gene has CDR1 GTSNPN and CDR2 SVGIG (reference sequence). CDR3 nucleotide sequence: TGTGCCTGGAGTCGTAGCTATGGCTACACCTTC. It translates to CAWSRSYGYTF. Looking up the rest from reference TRBV30 and TRBJ1-2 gives the full variable domain: SQTIHQWPATLVQPVGSPLSLECTVEGTSNPNLYWYRQAAGRGLQLLFYSVGIGQISSEVPQNLSASRPQDRQFILSSKKLLLSDSGFYLCAWSRSYGYTFGSGTRLTVV.